This record concerns one TCR beta chain sequence. The data stem from a study of CD8 T cells in ankylosing spondylitis. With V trimmed by 6 bases and J by 6 bases, 9 bases remained unmatched. Germline V gives CDR1 MDHEN, CDR2 SYDVKM. This CDR3 is 15 amino acids long. TCRdb itself ran the 5' RACE reads through MiXCR, one entry per CDR3 protein. The table records about 250,000 distinct CDR3 sequences, over 30% of them present only once. Sequenced material: blood, either unsorted or a sorted T cell fraction (not recorded which). The TCR originated in a male donor with ankylosing spondylitis or in good health (not recorded which). The chain carries TRBV28 and TRBJ2-1; 9 bases are shared with TRBD1. The CDR3: CASRTGTGTGNEQFF. The DNA for the CDR3 is TGTGCCAGCAGAACCGGGACAGGGACTGGCAATGAGCAGTTCTTC.